The present T cell receptor (beta chain) was sequenced within a study of a mutant IDH1 vaccine in newly diagnosed glioma. Turning to the study itself: Eight vaccinations were given in weeks 1, 3, 5, 7, 11, 15, 19 and 23. Treated patients showed a male proportion of approximately 60%, a female proportion of about 40%, and a mean age of about 41 years.

Study-wide findings and caveats: Changes in top peripheral clonotypes did not appear linked to pseudoprogression.

Repertoires were generated with immunoSEQ multiplex PCR, while TCRdb's copy carries only in-frame clones and drops some. Among about 82,000 clones listed, roughly 85% were seen once. Germline V CDR1 and CDR2: SGHTA, FQGNSA. The CDR3 length is 15 residues. V lost 5 bases and J lost 0, with 8 bases in between. As to this clone: Its antigen is currently unknown.

The time point was: week 23, last vaccination. Doses comprised 300 ug of mutant IDH1 20-mer peptide each, plus topical imiquimod. New WHO grade 3 or 4 astrocytomas that were IDH1-mutant and ATRX-lost had been found in donors. This clonotype originated in a young man with glioma. Some clones in this sample may be carry-over from other donors' samples. This rearrangement joins TRBV7-2 to TRBJ1-6, with D unclear. Here the sequenced sample was PBMCs, taken from a glioma patient whose treatment included an IDH1 peptide vaccine. The CDR3 DNA reads as TGTGCCAGCAGCCCAGCAACCTCCTATAATTCACCCCTCCACTTT. It encodes CASSPATSYNSPLHF.